This TCR beta chain derives from a study of T cell repertoires in aging, cancer and after chemotherapy. Study-wide background: Patients with glioblastoma brain tumors were sampled before and after temozolomide-based therapy.

Amplification of TCR beta used genomic DNA extracted from peripheral blood. Rearranged V-D-J TRB sequences were amplified with a mixed TRB-A/B primer pool. TCRdb recomputed calls from the multiplex PCR reads with MiXCR, one row per CDR3 protein. The sample comprises 2,000 to 2,500 distinct CDR3 sequences, around 35% of which are singletons, and roughly 27% rests with the top ten. With regard to this clonotype: The antigen is undetermined.

V was pared by 3 bases and J by 4 bases, with 5 bases of the junction left unmatched. The germline gives CDR1 DFQATT, CDR2 SNEGSKA (reference sequence). CDR3 length: 17 residues. Regarding the study as a whole: Untreated cancer patients had significantly lower blood TCR diversity than age-matched healthy donors.

This sequence was found in a human donor with a solid tumor. The rearrangement links TRBV20-1 to TRBJ2-2, with 16 bases matching TRBD2. The sequenced sample was blood. The CDR3 reads CSARGLAGGPGTGELFF. CDR3 coding DNA: TGCAGTGCTAGGGGACTAGCGGGAGGGCCGGGCACCGGGGAGCTGTTTTTT.